What follows are 20 T cell receptor beta chains derived from one specimen sequenced in a study of CD8 T cells in Susac syndrome. RNA in amounts of about 0.5 to 1 ug was reverse transcribed with random hexamers. MiXCR, applied by TCRdb to the immunoSEQ multiplex PCR reads, yields one record per CDR3 protein. The sample shows about 200,000 distinct CDR3 sequences, about 96% of them seen only once. Sequencing used CD4+ T cells from PBMCs. All receptors derive from a human donor with multiple sclerosis.

V and J are TRBV11-3 and TRBJ2-5; D not resolved. Germline CDR1 SGHNT, CDR2 YENEEA. This CDR3 is 13 amino acids long. The germline V and J ends were trimmed by 2 bases and 5 bases, with 9 bases remaining between them. DNA for the CDR3: TGTGCCAGCAGCTTAAGTGCTTTGGAGACCCAGTACTTC. This gives the protein CASSLSALETQYF.

This chain joins TRBV3-1 and TRBJ1-5; D is unresolved. Germline CDR1 reads LGHDT; CDR2 reads YNNKEL (reference sequence). Trimming cost V 0 bases and J 6 bases, with 6 bases left between them. CDR3 length equals 13 residues. CDR3 region: CASSQDLVQPQHF. In DNA, the CDR3 is TGTGCCAGCAGCCAAGATCTCGTTCAGCCCCAGCATTTT.

The chain links TRBV2 to TRBJ2-1, with D maybe TRBD1 (6 bases). Trimming took 9 bases from V and 0 from J, leaving 12 bases between them. The CDR3 is 14 amino acids. Germline-derived CDR1 and CDR2 are SNHLY and FYNNEI. CDR3 residues: CASIDRSSYNEQFF. CDR3 DNA: TGTGCCAGTATCGACAGGAGCTCCTACAATGAGCAGTTCTTC.

This clonotype was found once. This chain links TRBV20-1 with TRBJ1-2; D not resolved. Germline V gives CDR1 DFQATT, CDR2 SNEGSKA (reference sequence). This CDR3 is built from 13 residues. V shed 5 bases and J shed 7 bases, with 17 bases lying between them. This chain's CDR3 is CSAPGKGETGYTF. Here the CDR3 DNA reads TGCAGTGCTCCCGGGAAGGGCGAGACTGGCTACACCTTC.

To note about this clonotype: Germline and junction disagree at one end, which may indicate a read error. The chain couples TRBV7-7 to TRBJ2-5; no clear D gene. The germline V gene encodes CDR1 SSHAT and CDR2 FNYEAQ (reference sequence). This CDR3 contains 13 residues. The CDR3 coding sequence is TGTGCTAGCAGCTTAATGGCCCAAGAGACCCAGTACTTC. Its translation is CASSLMAQETQYF.

This clonotype was picked up one time. This chain connects TRBV20-1 to TRBJ2-7; TRBD1 aligns across 8 bases. The CDR3 has 14 residues. V was pared by 6 bases and J by 0 bases, with 7 bases of the junction left unmatched. CDR1 and CDR2 (germline): DFQATT, SNEGSKA (reference sequence). This chain's CDR3 is CSALRDRSSYEQYF. The CDR3 DNA is TGCAGTGCGCTCCGGGACAGGAGCTCCTACGAGCAGTACTTC.

This clonotype was observed once. The chain has TRBV24-1 and TRBJ2-7; D may be TRBD2 (7 bases). The length of the CDR3 is 12 residues. CDR1 is KGHDR, CDR2 SFDVKD, per germline. Deletions cut 12 bases from V and 1 base from J, with 12 bases between. CDR3 nucleotide sequence: TGTGCCGTCCGGGGGGCATCCTACGAGCAGTACTTC. Translated: CAVRGASYEQYF.

This clonotype was counted a single time. The chain couples TRBV15 to TRBJ2-7, with D unresolved. Trimming cost V 0 bases and J 7 bases, with 13 bases left between them. The CDR3 loop spans 14 amino acids. CDR1 is LNHNV and CDR2 is YYDKDF in the germline V gene (reference sequence). The CDR3, as DNA: TGTGCCACCAGCAGAGATCTCGCCGAGGAAGAGCAGTACTTC. It encodes CATSRDLAEEEQYF.

This chain uses TRBV10-3 with TRBJ1-5, with 7 bases lining up with TRBD1. Germline loops: CDR1 ENHRY, CDR2 SYGVKD. With V trimmed by 7 bases and J by 6 bases, 6 bases remained unmatched. The CDR3 has 13 residues. In nucleotides, the CDR3 is TGTGCCATCAATGGACAGGAGGGTCAGCCCCAGCATTTT. This sequence encodes CAINGQEGQPQHF.

The chain carries TRBV29-1 and TRBJ2-3; perhaps TRBD2 as D (7 bases). The CDR3 runs 14 residues. Germline V gene lookup returns CDR1 SQVTM and CDR2 ANQGSEA. The V and J ends lost 3 bases and 5 bases respectively, with 15 bases between them. DNA of the CDR3: TGCAGCGTTGATCCGGGGGGCCAGGGAGATACGCAGTATTTT. This sequence encodes CSVDPGGQGDTQYF.

The J gene is TRBJ2-1, the V gene TRBV29-1, with a weak D call TRBD2 (5 bases). CDR1 SQVTM and CDR2 ANQGSEA come from the germline V gene. V was pared by 7 bases and J by 7 bases, with 38 bases between. The CDR3 consists of 20 residues. The CDR3 spells CSAQRLAGTITTTTLNEQFF. The CDR3 DNA is TGCAGCGCCCAACGGCTGGCGGGCACTATAACCACCACCACTCTGAATGAGCAGTTCTTC.

V usage is TRBV27 and J usage is TRBJ2-6; D call uncertain. Trimming took off 2 bases at V and 4 bases at J, with 9 bases between the two ends. The CDR3 is 15 residues long. The V gene's germline CDR1 is MNHEY and CDR2 SMNVEV (reference sequence). CDR3 coding DNA: TGTGCCAGCAGTTTACAGGCTCGGGGGGCCAACGTCCTGACTTTC. It encodes CASSLQARGANVLTF.

This sequence joins TRBV20-1 and TRBJ2-3, with no clear D. The CDR3 is 13 amino acids. V lost 3 bases and J 2 bases, leaving 9 bases between the germline ends. Germline CDR1 and CDR2: DFQATT and SNEGSKA (reference sequence). Written as DNA, the CDR3 is TGCAGTGCTAGCATGGACCCCACAGATACGCAGTATTTT. Residues: CSASMDPTDTQYF.

This sequence joins TRBV14 and TRBJ2-7; 10 bases are a match to TRBD2. The CDR3 has 16 residues. CDR1 is SGHDN, CDR2 FVKESK, per germline. V lost 2 bases to trimming and J lost 2 bases; unmatched junction nucleotides: 6. The CDR3 loop is CASSQTGLALTYEQYF. In DNA, the CDR3 is TGTGCCAGCAGCCAAACGGGACTAGCGTTAACCTACGAGCAGTACTTC.

The J gene is TRBJ1-1, the V gene TRBV29-1, with unresolved D. From germline, CDR1 is SQVTM and CDR2 ANQGSEA. Trimming stripped 5 bases from V and 1 base from J, with 5 bases between. The CDR3 length is 11 residues. CDR3 loop: CSVRTNTEAFF. The CDR3 nucleotides read TGCAGCGTTCGTACGAACACTGAAGCTTTCTTT. The full variable domain, completed using reference TRBV29-1 and TRBJ1-1, is SAVISQKPSRDICQRGTSLTIQCQVDSQVTMMFWYRQQPGQSLTLIATANQGSEATYESGFVIDKFPISRPNLTFSTLTVSNMSPEDSSIYLCSVRTNTEAFFGQGTRLTVV.

This clonotype was picked up one time. This chain links TRBV27 with TRBJ1-2, with 7 bases that match TRBD1. V was pared by 5 bases and J by 8 bases, with 14 bases of the junction left unmatched. Germline V lookup: CDR1 MNHEY, CDR2 SMNVEV (reference sequence). The CDR3 runs 15 residues. CDR3 coding DNA: TGTGCCAGCAGTCCGGACAGGTCGGGGTCGAGAGGCTACACCTTC. Translation: CASSPDRSGSRGYTF.

This clonotype was found once. The chain uses TRBV25-1 and TRBJ1-2; D unresolved. The length of the CDR3 is 15 residues. Trimming removed 3 bases at V and 4 bases at J, with 15 bases between. In germline, CDR1 is MGHDK, CDR2 SYGVNS. The CDR3 loop reads CASSDLGRSPYGYTF. CDR3 in DNA: TGTGCCAGCAGTGATCTAGGGCGCTCCCCCTATGGCTACACCTTC.

The CDR3 here is CATSDPQQGRQYF. Here the CDR3 DNA reads TGTGCCACCAGTGATCCCCAGCAGGGGAGACAGTATTTT. The chain uses TRBV24-1 and TRBJ2-3, with D maybe TRBD1 (6 bases). The CDR3 has 13 amino acids. The V end was cut by 3 bases, the J end by 12 bases, with 15 bases between. Germline V gives CDR1 KGHDR, CDR2 SFDVKD.

The V gene is TRBV18, the J gene TRBJ1-6, with D unresolved. The CDR3 is 12 residues long. CDR1 and CDR2 (germline): KGHSH, LQKENI. Deletions cut 2 bases from V and 11 bases from J, with 7 bases between. The CDR3 coding sequence is TGTGCCAGCTCACCAGAAGGTACACCCCTCCACTTT. As protein: CASSPEGTPLHF.

CDR3 protein: CASSETGSPYEQYF. For the CDR3, the DNA is TGTGCCAGCAGCGAGACAGGGTCTCCTTACGAGCAGTACTTC. V gene TRBV11-2 combines with J gene TRBJ2-7; 7 bases match TRBD1. Per the germline V gene, CDR1 is SGHAT and CDR2 is FQNNGV. The CDR3 spans 14 residues. Trimming at V came to 5 bases and at J to 4 bases, leaving 8 bases not matched to a gene.